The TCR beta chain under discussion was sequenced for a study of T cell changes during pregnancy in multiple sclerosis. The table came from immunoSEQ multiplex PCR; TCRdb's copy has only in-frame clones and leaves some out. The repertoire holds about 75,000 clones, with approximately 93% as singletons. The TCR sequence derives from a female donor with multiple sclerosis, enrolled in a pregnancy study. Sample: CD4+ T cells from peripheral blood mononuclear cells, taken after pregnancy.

CDR3 in DNA: TGTGCCACCCACTCTACGGACAGGGGGAACACCATATATTTT. Translated: CATHSTDRGNTIYF. The chain employs TRBV28 and TRBJ1-3; 10 bases match TRBD1. J lost 7 bases, V lost 10 bases, and 10 bases had no gene match. The CDR3 has 14 residues. Germline loops: CDR1 MDHEN, CDR2 SYDVKM.